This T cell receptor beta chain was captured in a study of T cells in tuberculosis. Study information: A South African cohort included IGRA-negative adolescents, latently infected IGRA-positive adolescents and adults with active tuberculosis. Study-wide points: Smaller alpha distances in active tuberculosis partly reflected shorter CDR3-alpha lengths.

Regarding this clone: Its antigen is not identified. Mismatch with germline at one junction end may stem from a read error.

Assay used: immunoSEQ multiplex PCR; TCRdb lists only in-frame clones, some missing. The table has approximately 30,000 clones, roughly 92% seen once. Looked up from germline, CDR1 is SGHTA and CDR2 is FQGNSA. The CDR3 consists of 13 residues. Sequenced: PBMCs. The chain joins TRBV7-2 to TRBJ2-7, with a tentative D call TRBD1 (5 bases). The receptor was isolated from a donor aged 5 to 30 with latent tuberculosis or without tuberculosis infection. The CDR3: CASSLEVGLWADF. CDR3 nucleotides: TGTGCCAGCAGCTTAGAGGTGGGGCTCTGGGCTGACTTC. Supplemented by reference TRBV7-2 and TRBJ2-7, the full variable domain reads GAGVSQSPSNKVTEKGKDVELRCDPISGHTALYWYRQSLGQGLEFLIYFQGNSAPDKSGLPSDRFSAERTGGSVSTLTIQRTQQEDSAVYLCASSLEVGLWADFGPGTRLTVT.